Below, 22 T cell receptor beta chains from the same sample are listed, as sequenced in a study of shared clonotypes between healthy human individuals. Clones were sequenced by immunoSEQ multiplex PCR, and TCRdb holds only the in-frame ones, with some missing. This sample carries 1.6 million or so clones, around 97% of them seen once, and the ten largest clones take roughly 1.2%. The sample was naive CD4+ T cells sorted from blood. Subset: CD45RA+ positively selected. Receptors originate from a man aged 30 to 45 in good health.

The chain uses TRBV23-1 and TRBJ2-7, with TRBD2 as a possible D gene (6 bases). TRBV23-1 is filed as an ORF, its function uncertain. The V end was cut by 1 base, the J end by 6 bases, with 16 bases between. This CDR3 has 15 residues. CDR3 residues: CASSQFGGRTAEQYF. The CDR3 DNA reads TGCGCCAGCAGTCAATTCGGGGGTCGTACTGCCGAGCAGTACTTC.

This sequence joins TRBV7-3 and TRBJ2-3, with TRBD1 identical over 7 bases. From germline, CDR1 is SGHTA and CDR2 FQGTGA. This CDR3 region has 15 residues. Unmatched junction bases numbered 4, after V lost 3 bases and J lost 1 base. In DNA, the CDR3 is TGTGCCAGCAGCTTCCGGACAGGAGGCACAGATACGCAGTATTTT. Protein product: CASSFRTGGTDTQYF.

The chain is built from TRBV5-1 and TRBJ2-7, with 14 positions matching TRBD2. The CDR3 covers 18 residues. Germline loops: CDR1 SGHRS, CDR2 YFSETQ. The junction had 8 bases not matched to a gene; V was cut back by 2 bases and J by 1 base. This CDR3 is CASSFPPGLAGVSYEQYF. Written as DNA, the CDR3 is TGCGCCAGCAGCTTCCCTCCGGGACTAGCGGGAGTTTCCTACGAGCAGTACTTC.

In regard to this clone: Other DNA sequences from this sample encode an identical CDR3 as well. This chain links TRBV5-6 with TRBJ2-2, with D possibly TRBD2 on 6 matching bases. V shed 0 bases and J shed 1 base, with 7 bases lying between them. Germline V CDR1 and CDR2: SGHDT, YYEEEE. CDR3 size: 15 residues. The CDR3 coding sequence is TGTGCCAGCAGCTTGGTCGGGAGGAACACCGGGGAGCTGTTTTTT. This sequence encodes CASSLVGRNTGELFF.

V usage is TRBV7-8 and J usage is TRBJ2-7; 10 positions agree with TRBD1. This CDR3 region has 15 residues. V lost 2 bases to trimming and J lost 2 bases; unmatched junction nucleotides: 3. Per the germline V gene, CDR1 is SGHVS and CDR2 is FQNEAQ. The CDR3 is CASSLMGQGTYEQYF. The CDR3 bases are TGTGCCAGCAGCTTAATGGGACAGGGGACCTACGAGCAGTACTTC. The full variable domain, with the rest looked up from reference TRBV7-8 and TRBJ2-7, is GAGVSQSPRYKVAKRGQDVALRCDPISGHVSLFWYQQALGQGPEFLTYFQNEAQLDKSGLPSDRFFAERPEGSVSTLKIQRTQQEDSAVYLCASSLMGQGTYEQYFGPGTRLTVT.

This rearrangement joins TRBV29-1 to TRBJ2-3; maybe TRBD2 (6 bases). V was clipped by 4 bases and J by 6 bases, with 17 bases between them. Germline V gene sequence: CDR1 SQVTM, CDR2 ANQGSEA. The CDR3 sequence is 14 residues long. The CDR3 DNA sequence: TGCAGCGTTGTGGGCGGGATCAGGTCCGATACGCAGTATTTT. Translation: CSVVGGIRSDTQYF.

The chain couples TRBV6-5 to TRBJ2-7; 9 nucleotides line up with TRBD1. V trimming: 5 bases; J trimming: 4 bases; junction bases outside the gene matches: 6. Germline V gene data show CDR1 as MNHEY and CDR2 as SVGAGI. CDR3 length: 14 amino acids. CDR3 sequence: CASSRTGVLYEQYF. The CDR3 nucleotides read TGTGCCAGCAGTCGGACAGGGGTTCTTTACGAGCAGTACTTC.

In its sample, this clone was seen once. This chain joins TRBV19 and TRBJ2-5; D is unresolved. Germline V CDR1 and CDR2: LNHDA, SQIVND (reference sequence). Trimming left V 3 bases short and J 5 bases short, with 13 bases between. The CDR3 loop spans 14 amino acids. This CDR3 is CASSMGGGVETQYF. Here the CDR3 DNA reads TGTGCCAGTAGTATGGGTGGTGGTGTGGAGACCCAGTACTTC.

In nucleotides, the CDR3 is TGCGCCAGCAGCTTGGTGGTCGGGAGGGCCTTGGAGACCCAGTACTTC. This encodes CASSLVVGRALETQYF. This sequence joins TRBV5-1 and TRBJ2-5, with 8 positions matching TRBD2. This CDR3 comprises 16 residues. Trimming removed 0 bases from V and 5 bases from J; junction bases left unmatched: 9. The germline CDR1 and CDR2 sequences are SGHRS and YFSETQ.

This clone was recorded only once. The chain employs TRBV4-2 and TRBJ2-7; the match to TRBD1 covers 7 bases. The CDR3 totals 14 residues. V lost 3 bases, J lost 3 bases, and 5 bases stayed unmatched. The germline V gene has CDR1 LGHNA and CDR2 YNFKEQ. The CDR3 loop is CASSQGTAIYEQYF. DNA of the CDR3: TGTGCCAGCAGCCAGGGGACAGCAATCTACGAGCAGTACTTC.

The genes are TRBV18 and TRBJ1-4, with no clear D. Between the trimmed V and J ends, which lost 5 bases and 7 bases, there was a span of 20 bases. From germline, CDR1 is KGHSH and CDR2 LQKENI. CDR3 length: 16 amino acids. CDR3 sequence reads: CASSFSTHTSGEKLFF. The CDR3 DNA is TGTGCCAGCTCATTCTCGACTCACACTAGCGGTGAAAAACTGTTTTTT.

The V gene is TRBV14, the J gene TRBJ2-7; 7 nucleotides align to TRBD2. The germline gives CDR1 SGHDN, CDR2 FVKESK. V dropped 2 bases and J dropped 4; count of bases not matched to a gene: 8. The CDR3 spans 15 residues. The CDR3 region has the DNA TGTGCCAGCAGCCAACGGCGGGAGCCGATTTACGAGCAGTACTTC. Translating it yields CASSQRREPIYEQYF.

The chain combines TRBV10-2 with TRBJ2-2, with D perhaps matching TRBD1 or TRBD2 (5 bases each). Germline V gene sequence: CDR1 WSHSY, CDR2 SAAADI. The CDR3 covers 18 residues. Trimming stripped 2 bases from V and 0 bases from J, with 16 bases between. The CDR3 loop is CASSERGAIGANTGELFF. The CDR3 nucleotides are TGCGCCAGCAGTGAGCGAGGGGCGATCGGGGCGAACACCGGGGAGCTGTTTTTT.

The chain is built from TRBV5-6 and TRBJ2-1; 7 bases are a match to TRBD2. Trimming at V came to 4 bases and at J to 3 bases, leaving 7 bases not matched to a gene. The germline CDR1 and CDR2 sequences are SGHDT and YYEEEE. The CDR3 runs to 15 residues. The CDR3 DNA reads as TGTGCCAGCAGCACCACGGGAGGCCTCTACAATGAGCAGTTCTTC. Residues: CASSTTGGLYNEQFF.

The rearrangement links TRBV19 to TRBJ2-4, with D hard to call. V lost 3 bases and J lost 5, with 11 bases in between. CDR3 size: 14 residues. CDR1 and CDR2 from the germline V gene are LNHDA and SQIVND (reference sequence). The DNA for the CDR3 is TGTGCCAGTAGTATTCTGGGCCCCGAAAACATTCAGTACTTC. Protein sequence: CASSILGPENIQYF.

V is TRBV7-9 and J is TRBJ2-7, with 7 bases identical to TRBD2. Germline CDR1 is SEHNR and CDR2 is FQNEAQ (reference sequence). The CDR3 covers 15 residues. The ends lost 5 bases at V and 2 bases at J; junction bases unmatched: 9. In DNA, the CDR3 is TGTGCCAGCAGCCCAAGCGGGACCTCCCCCTACGAGCAGTACTTC. Encoded protein: CASSPSGTSPYEQYF.

This rearrangement joins TRBV27 to TRBJ1-2; 8 bases match TRBD1. The V gene's germline CDR1 is MNHEY and CDR2 SMNVEV (reference sequence). The CDR3 consists of 14 residues. V lost 6 bases to trimming and J lost 4 bases; unmatched junction nucleotides: 7. Written as DNA, the CDR3 is TGTGCCAGCAGGGACACAGGGGGTGGCTATGGCTACACCTTC. Amino acid sequence: CASRDTGGGYGYTF.

The chain employs TRBV6-1 and TRBJ2-2, with D uncertain. The CDR3 is 14 residues long. Trimming cost V 6 bases and J 0 bases, with 8 bases left between them. Germline CDR1 is MNHNS and CDR2 is SASEGT. The CDR3: CASRTRSNTGELFF. CDR3 nucleotide sequence: TGTGCCAGCAGGACGCGATCGAACACCGGGGAGCTGTTTTTT.

The rearrangement joins TRBV7-9 to TRBJ2-4; no reliable D call. Germline V lookup: CDR1 SEHNR, CDR2 FQNEAQ (reference sequence). V lost 5 bases to trimming and J lost 0 bases, with 8 bases between them. The CDR3 is 14 amino acids. The CDR3 region is CASSDTVAKNIQYF. For the CDR3, the DNA is TGTGCCAGCAGCGACACGGTAGCCAAAAACATTCAGTACTTC.

As concerns this clone: This specimen includes other DNA sequences encoding the same CDR3. This rearrangement joins TRBV9 to TRBJ1-1; D unclear. In germline, CDR1 is SGDLS, CDR2 YYNGEE. CDR3 length: 13 amino acids. V was cut by 0 bases and J by 3 bases, with 6 bases left in between. In DNA form, the CDR3 reads TGTGCCAGCAGCGTAGACAGAGACACTGAAGCTTTCTTT. Translated, it gives CASSVDRDTEAFF.

Remarks on this clone: The sample holds other DNA sequences that translate to the same CDR3. This chain joins TRBV9 and TRBJ2-7; D is ambiguous. From germline, CDR1 is SGDLS and CDR2 YYNGEE. The length of the CDR3 is 13 residues. The V gene lost 2 bases and the J gene lost 0 bases, with 6 bases spanning the gap. The CDR3 DNA sequence: TGTGCCAGCAGCGTCTCAGGCTCCTACGAGCAGTACTTC. Amino acid sequence: CASSVSGSYEQYF.

CDR3 bases: TGTGCCAGCTCAAGCCCCGTCCTCACCGGGGAGCTGTTTTTT. Translating it yields CASSSPVLTGELFF. V is TRBV18 and J is TRBJ2-2, with D unresolved. The CDR3 totals 14 residues. The V gene's germline CDR1 is KGHSH and CDR2 LQKENI. Trimming stripped 5 bases from V and 4 bases from J, with 11 bases between.